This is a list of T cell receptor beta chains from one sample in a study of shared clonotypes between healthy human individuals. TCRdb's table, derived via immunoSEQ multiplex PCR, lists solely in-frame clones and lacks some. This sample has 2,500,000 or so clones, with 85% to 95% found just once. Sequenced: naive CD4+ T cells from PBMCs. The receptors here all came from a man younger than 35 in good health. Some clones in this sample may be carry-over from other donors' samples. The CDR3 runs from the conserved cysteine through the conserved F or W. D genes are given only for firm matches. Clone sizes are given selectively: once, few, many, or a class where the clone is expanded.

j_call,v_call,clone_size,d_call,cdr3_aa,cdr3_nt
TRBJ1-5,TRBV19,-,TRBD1,CASSTDRGRNQPQHF,TGTGCCAGTAGCACCGACAGGGGACGCAATCAGCCCCAGCATTTT
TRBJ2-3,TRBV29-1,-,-,CSGAGRFTDTQYF,TGCAGCGGGGCGGGGCGGTTCACAGATACGCAGTATTTT
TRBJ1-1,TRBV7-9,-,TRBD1,CASSFGNRGTEAFF,TGTGCCAGCAGCTTCGGGAACAGGGGCACTGAAGCTTTCTTT
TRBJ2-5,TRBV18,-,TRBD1,CASSLTGEMETQYF,TGTGCCAGCTCCCTCACAGGGGAGATGGAGACCCAGTACTTC
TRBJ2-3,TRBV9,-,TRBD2,CASSVSSGSSDTQYF,TGTGCCAGCAGCGTTTCTAGCGGGAGTTCAGATACGCAGTATTTT
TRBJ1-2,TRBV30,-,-,CAWRGGALYGYTF,TGTGCCTGGAGGGGTGGGGCGCTCTATGGCTACACCTTC
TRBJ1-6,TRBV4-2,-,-,CASTTNRDSPLHF,TGTGCCAGCACCACTAACAGGGATTCACCCCTCCACTTT
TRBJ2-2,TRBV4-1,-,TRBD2,CASSRGLAHTGELFF,TGCGCCAGCAGTCGAGGACTAGCGCACACCGGGGAGCTGTTTTTT
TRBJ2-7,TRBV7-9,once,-,CASSPRTEAYEQYF,TGTGCCAGCAGCCCTAGGACGGAGGCCTACGAGCAGTACTTC
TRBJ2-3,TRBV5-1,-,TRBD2,CASGLEPGGSTDTQYF,TGCGCCAGCGGACTAGAGCCGGGAGGGAGCACAGATACGCAGTATTTT
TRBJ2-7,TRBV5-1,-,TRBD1,CASSPAGTGPYEQYF,TGCGCCAGCAGCCCGGCCGGGACAGGGCCCTACGAGCAGTACTTC
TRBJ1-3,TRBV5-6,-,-,CARTDSSGNTIYF,TGTGCCAGGACAGATAGCTCTGGAAACACCATATATTTT
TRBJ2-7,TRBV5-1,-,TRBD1,CASSVQGAYEQYF,TGCGCCAGCAGCGTACAGGGGGCATACGAGCAGTACTTC
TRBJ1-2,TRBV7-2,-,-,CASSLAQQFSGYTF,TGTGCCAGCAGCTTAGCGCAACAGTTCAGTGGCTACACCTTC
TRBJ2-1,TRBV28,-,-,CASTPLVENEQFF,TGTGCCAGCACCCCCCTTGTGGAAAATGAGCAGTTCTTC
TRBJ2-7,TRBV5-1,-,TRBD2,CASSLRASGSVYEQYF,TGCGCCAGCAGCTTGCGGGCTAGCGGGAGTGTATACGAGCAGTACTTC
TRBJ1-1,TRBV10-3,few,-,CAISHDLEAFF,TGTGCCATCAGCCACGACTTAGAAGCTTTCTTT
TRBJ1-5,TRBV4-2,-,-,CASSQRGTTNQPQHF,TGTGCCAGCAGCCAACGCGGGACCACTAATCAGCCCCAGCATTTT
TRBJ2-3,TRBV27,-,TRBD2,CASSLFGLAGGSSTDTQYF,TGTGCCAGCAGTTTATTTGGGCTAGCGGGAGGGTCTAGCACAGATACGCAGTATTTT
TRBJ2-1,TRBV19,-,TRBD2,CASSIDHKLRLAGHNEQFF,TGTGCCAGTAGTATAGATCATAAATTGCGGCTAGCGGGACACAATGAGCAGTTCTTC
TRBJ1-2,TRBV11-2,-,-,CASSSEGWLNGYTF,TGTGCCAGCAGCTCAGAGGGCTGGCTTAATGGCTACACCTTC
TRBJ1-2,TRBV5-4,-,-,CASSQIMGRGGYGYTF,TGTGCCAGCAGCCAAATAATGGGCCGGGGAGGGTATGGCTACACCTTC
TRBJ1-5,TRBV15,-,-,CATSRDKLRQPQHF,TGTGCCACCAGCAGAGATAAGTTACGTCAGCCCCAGCATTTT
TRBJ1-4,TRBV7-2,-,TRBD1,CASSSQGGDEKLFF,TGTGCCAGCAGCTCGCAGGGGGGGGATGAAAAACTGTTTTTT
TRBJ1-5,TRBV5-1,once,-,CASSLALNQPQHF,TGCGCCAGCAGCCTGGCCCTCAATCAGCCCCAGCATTTT
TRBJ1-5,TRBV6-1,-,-,CASTGPNGGQPQHF,TGTGCCAGTACAGGGCCCAACGGGGGTCAGCCCCAGCATTTT
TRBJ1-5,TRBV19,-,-,CASSISSNQPQHF,TGTGCCAGTAGTATTTCTAGCAATCAGCCCCAGCATTTT
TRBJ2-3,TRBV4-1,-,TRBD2,CASSQVIELADSTDTQYF,TGCGCCAGCAGCCAAGTTATCGAACTAGCGGATAGCACAGATACGCAGTATTTT
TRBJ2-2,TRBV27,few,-,CASSLGGTNTGELFF,TGTGCCAGCAGTTTAGGGGGTACGAACACCGGGGAGCTGTTTTTT
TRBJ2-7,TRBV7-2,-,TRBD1,CASSLVRRTGREQYF,TGTGCCAGCAGCTTAGTGAGGCGGACAGGGCGCGAGCAGTACTTC
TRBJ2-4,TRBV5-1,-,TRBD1,CASSPGTGRTKNIQYF,TGCGCCAGCAGCCCAGGGACAGGGCGCACCAAAAACATTCAGTACTTC
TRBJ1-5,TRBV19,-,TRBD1,CASREQGVMGQPQHF,TGTGCCAGTAGAGAACAGGGGGTGATGGGTCAGCCCCAGCATTTT
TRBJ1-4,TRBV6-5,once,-,CASSYGQDEKLFF,TGTGCCAGCAGTTACGGTCAGGATGAAAAACTGTTTTTT
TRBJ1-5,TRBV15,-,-,CATSRDGRLSEGNNQPQHF,TGTGCCACCAGCAGAGATGGGCGGTTGTCGGAAGGTAACAATCAGCCCCAGCATTTT
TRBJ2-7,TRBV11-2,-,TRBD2,CASSLVGGLYEQYF,TGTGCCAGCAGCTTAGTGGGAGGGCTCTACGAGCAGTACTTC
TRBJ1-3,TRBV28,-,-,CASSFGSGNTIYF,TGTGCCAGCAGTTTCGGCTCTGGAAACACCATATATTTT
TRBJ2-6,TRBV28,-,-,CASSFLQGRGANVLTF,TGTGCCAGCAGTTTCCTGCAGGGGAGAGGGGCCAACGTCCTGACTTTC
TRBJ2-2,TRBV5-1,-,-,CASSTGVSANTGELFF,TGCGCCAGCAGCACTGGGGTGTCGGCGAACACCGGGGAGCTGTTTTTT
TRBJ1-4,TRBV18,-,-,CASSPGGEKLFF,TGTGCCAGCTCACCCGGTGGGGAAAAACTGTTTTTT
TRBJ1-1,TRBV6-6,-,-,CASSYEGLNTEAFF,TGTGCCAGCAGTTACGAGGGTTTGAACACTGAAGCTTTCTTT
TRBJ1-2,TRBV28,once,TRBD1,CASSPSDRGRGYTF,TGTGCCAGCAGCCCCTCTGACAGGGGGAGAGGCTACACCTTC
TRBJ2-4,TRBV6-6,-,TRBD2,CASRPTSGRGKNIQYF,TGTGCCAGCAGACCCACTAGCGGGAGAGGCAAAAACATTCAGTACTTC
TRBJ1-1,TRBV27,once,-,CASSLWGARGTTEAFF,TGTGCCAGCAGTTTATGGGGGGCTCGGGGAACGACTGAAGCTTTCTTT
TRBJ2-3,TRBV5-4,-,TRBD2,CASSGAGDKSTQYF,TGTGCCAGCAGCGGCGCGGGAGATAAAAGTACGCAGTATTTT
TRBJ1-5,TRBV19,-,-,CASSIVASGNQPQHF,TGTGCCAGTAGTATAGTGGCTTCAGGGAATCAGCCCCAGCATTTT
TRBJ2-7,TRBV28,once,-,CATMRTGPGSYEQYF,TGTGCCACTATGAGGACTGGACCCGGATCCTACGAGCAGTACTTC
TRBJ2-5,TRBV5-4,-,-,CASSWELVETQYF,TGTGCCAGCAGCTGGGAGTTGGTGGAGACCCAGTACTTC
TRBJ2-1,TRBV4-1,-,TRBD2,CASSRKGETSGISNEQFF,TGCGCCAGCAGCCGCAAGGGGGAAACTAGCGGCATCTCAAATGAGCAGTTCTTC
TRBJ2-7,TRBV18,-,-,CASSPSTGHDEQYF,TGTGCCAGCTCACCTTCTACAGGGCACGACGAGCAGTACTTC
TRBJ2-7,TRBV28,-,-,CASSDSGPDYEQYF,TGTGCCAGCAGTGATTCGGGACCTGACTACGAGCAGTACTTC
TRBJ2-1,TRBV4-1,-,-,CASSPDRFYNEQFF,TGCGCCAGCAGCCCAGACAGGTTCTACAATGAGCAGTTCTTC
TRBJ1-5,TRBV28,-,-,CASSPGQPGRYQPQHF,TGTGCCAGCAGTCCAGGACAGCCGGGGCGTTATCAGCCCCAGCATTTT
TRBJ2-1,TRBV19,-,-,CASSRGYLYNEQFF,TGTGCCAGTAGTAGGGGGTACCTCTACAATGAGCAGTTCTTC
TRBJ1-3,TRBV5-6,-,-,CASSLGPRGGNTIYF,TGTGCCAGCAGCTTGGGGCCCAGAGGTGGAAACACCATATATTTT
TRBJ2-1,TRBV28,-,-,CASTLTNRGNEQFF,TGTGCCAGCACCCTGACAAATAGGGGCAATGAGCAGTTCTTC
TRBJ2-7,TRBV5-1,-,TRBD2,CASSLEASGSYEQYF,TGCGCCAGCAGCTTGGAGGCTAGCGGCTCCTACGAGCAGTACTTC
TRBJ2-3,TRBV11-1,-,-,CASSLPLGADTQYF,TGTGCCAGCAGCTTACCCCTGGGAGCAGATACGCAGTATTTT
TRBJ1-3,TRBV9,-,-,CASKPRGTGNTIYF,TGTGCCAGCAAGCCGAGGGGGACTGGAAACACCATATATTTT
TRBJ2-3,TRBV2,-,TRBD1,CASRGGQGGDTQYF,TGTGCCAGCAGGGGTGGACAGGGGGGAGATACGCAGTATTTT